This T cell receptor (beta chain) was obtained from a study of blood T cell repertoires in COVID-19. On the study more broadly: Whether acute or convalescent, the COVID-19 samples came from the United States, Italy and Spain. PBMCs, B-cell-depleted T cells, or T cells were the source of the cDNA or gDNA that made up the material.

Original processing methods: Estimated nucleated cell counts came from reference gene primer amplification. Using immunoSEQ multiplex PCR, the repertoire was profiled, and TCRdb retains in-frame clones only, with some absent. V and J calls and clone size come straight from that table; D and trimming were deduced from the DNA. Here the sample spans some 200,000 clones, 80% being singletons. The CDR3 covers 12 residues. Germline assignment: CDR1 MNHEY and CDR2 SVGAGI. Deletions cut 8 bases from V and 4 bases from J, with 9 bases between. Sequenced sample: peripheral blood. The J gene is TRBJ1-3, the V gene TRBV6-5; D is unresolved. The receptor comes from a woman in her seventies with acute or convalescent COVID-19. CDR3 loop: CASPGGGNTIYF. The CDR3 DNA reads TGTGCCAGCCCCGGAGGGGGAAACACCATATATTTT.